This T cell receptor (beta chain) emerged from a study of T-cell reconstitution after alpha-beta-depleted transplantation in children. Study conclusions and caveats: Several hundred expanded graft clones reportedly were the source of alpha-beta T cells about two months after transplant. The authors attributed T-cell counts and diversity one year after transplant mostly to newly produced T cells.

For TCRbeta, the library was prepared with unique molecular identifiers. Each CDR3 protein gets one entry after TCRdb re-called the PCR reads with MiXCR. The sample gives under 850,000 distinct CDR3 sequences, about 12% of which show up once; approximately 0.8% is in the top ten. As to this clonotype: Its target is unknown.

This CDR3 spans 12 amino acids. The ends were cut back, 4 bases at V and 3 bases at J, with 5 bases in the middle. The germline CDR1 and CDR2 sequences are SGHDN and FVKESK. The clonotype originates from a girl aged 2-10 years with congenital amegakaryocytic thrombocytopenia, due to receive a stem cell transplant. The chain is built from TRBV14 and TRBJ2-3; D unresolved. The source was PBMCs, collected before TCRalphabeta/CD19-depleted stem cell transplant. Here the CDR3 reads CASSRFTDTQYF. CDR3 coding DNA: TGTGCCAGCAGCCGTTTTACAGATACGCAGTATTTT.